This is a list of T cell receptor beta chains from one sample in a study of cytomegalovirus exposure and HLA in healthy donors. Here immunoSEQ multiplex PCR was the method, and the copy in TCRdb shows in-frame clones only, minus some. The table records approximately 190,000 clones, more than 9.5% of them present only once. The sample consisted of PBMCs. These receptors were taken from a man aged 45-60 years in good health and CMV-seropositive. CDR3s include the opening cysteine and the closing phenylalanine or tryptophan. The D gene is left open where the match is weak. The size entry is marked missing in some rows and otherwise reads once, few, many or a size class.

clone_size d_call cdr3_length j_call v_call cdr3_aa cdr3_nt
few TRBD1 14 TRBJ1-1 TRBV6-1 CASSQTGENTEAFF TGTGCCAGCAGCCAGACAGGGGAGAACACTGAAGCTTTCTTT
few TRBD1 14 TRBJ2-1 TRBV6-4 CASKVGQGSSEQFF TGTGCCAGCAAGGTGGGACAGGGGTCGTCTGAGCAGTTCTTC
few NA 13 TRBJ2-1 TRBV15 CATSRGLFDEQFF TGTGCCACCAGCAGAGGTCTTTTCGATGAGCAGTTCTTC
NA NA 12 TRBJ2-7 TRBV18 CASSPTRAEQYF TGTGCCAGCTCACCAACCAGGGCCGAGCAGTACTTC
NA TRBD1 15 TRBJ2-3 TRBV10-3 CAIRGTDYSTDTQYF TGTGCCATCAGGGGGACAGATTATAGCACAGATACGCAGTATTTT
few NA 12 TRBJ2-5 TRBV11-3 CASSSPIETQYF TGTGCCAGCAGCTCCCCCATAGAGACCCAGTACTTC
few TRBD2 15 TRBJ2-3 TRBV18 CASSPGTSVGDTQYF TGTGCCAGCTCACCCGGGACTAGCGTGGGAGATACGCAGTATTTT
NA NA 13 TRBJ1-5 TRBV5-1 CASSLGQNQPQHF TGCGCCAGCAGCTTGGGACAGAATCAGCCCCAGCATTTT
NA NA 13 TRBJ1-5 TRBV10-3 CATRGDSNQPQHF TGTGCCACCAGGGGCGATAGCAATCAGCCCCAGCATTTT
few TRBD2 18 TRBJ2-2 TRBV9 CASSVEGLAGSFNGELFF TGTGCCAGCAGCGTAGAGGGACTAGCGGGTTCATTCAACGGGGAGCTGTTTTTT
NA TRBD1 15 TRBJ1-1 TRBV9 CASSAQGQVNTEAFF TGTGCCAGCAGCGCTCAGGGACAGGTGAACACTGAAGCTTTCTTT
many TRBD1 14 TRBJ2-5 TRBV28 CASSLSGGWETQYF TGTGCCAGCAGTCTGTCAGGGGGCTGGGAGACCCAGTACTTC
few TRBD1 16 TRBJ1-1 TRBV9 CASSVSTGEMNTEAFF TGTGCCAGCAGCGTAAGCACAGGGGAAATGAACACTGAAGCTTTCTTT
few NA 18 TRBJ1-5 TRBV4-2 CASSQDPTGLGSNQPQHF TGTGCCAGCAGCCAAGATCCTACAGGGTTGGGTAGCAATCAGCCCCAGCATTTT
few TRBD2 15 TRBJ2-1 TRBV5-4 CASSLDIAGYNEQFF TGTGCCAGCAGCTTGGATATAGCGGGCTACAATGAGCAGTTCTTC
NA NA 13 TRBJ2-3 TRBV19 CASSILAGDTQYF TGTGCCAGTAGTATATTGGCAGGAGATACGCAGTATTTT
few NA 14 TRBJ2-5 TRBV2 CASSEQAIQETQYF TGTGCCAGCAGTGAACAAGCGATCCAAGAGACCCAGTACTTC
few NA 14 TRBJ1-2 TRBV5-6 CASSQTGGGAGYTF TGTGCCAGCAGCCAGACGGGGGGGGGAGCTGGCTACACCTTC
few NA 13 TRBJ1-5 TRBV6-1 CASEDPPNQPQHF TGTGCCAGTGAGGATCCCCCCAATCAGCCCCAGCATTTT
NA TRBD2 15 TRBJ2-7 TRBV7-9 CASSLTGGGAYEQYF TGTGCCAGCAGCTTAACCGGCGGGGGGGCGTACGAGCAGTACTTC
NA NA 12 TRBJ2-7 TRBV5-6 CASRRDSTVQYF TGTGCCAGCAGGCGGGACTCCACAGTGCAGTACTTC
NA NA 13 TRBJ1-1 TRBV7-7 CASSEAPNTEAFF TGTGCCAGCAGTGAAGCTCCGAACACTGAAGCTTTCTTT
few TRBD1 15 TRBJ2-7 TRBV9 CASSVGPGQGNEQYF TGTGCCAGCAGCGTAGGCCCGGGACAGGGAAACGAGCAGTACTTC
few TRBD2 14 TRBJ2-2 TRBV6-1 CASSRTSVGGELFF TGTGCCAGCAGTCGGACTAGCGTGGGCGGGGAGCTGTTTTTT
NA TRBD1 12 TRBJ1-6 TRBV29-1 CSALTGEAPLHF TGCAGCGCTTTAACAGGGGAGGCACCCCTCCACTTT
few TRBD1 15 TRBJ1-5 TRBV12-5 CASAEDRAVNQPQHF TGTGCTAGTGCCGAGGACAGGGCCGTCAATCAGCCCCAGCATTTT
NA NA 16 TRBJ2-1 TRBV7-8 CASSLADRIKNNEQFF TGTGCCAGCAGCTTAGCCGACAGGATAAAGAACAATGAGCAGTTCTTC
few NA 14 TRBJ2-3 TRBV10-1 CASASQGSTDTQYF TGCGCCAGCGCCTCGCAGGGAAGCACAGATACGCAGTATTTT